One T cell receptor beta chain is described in this entry. Trimming took off 3 bases at V and 4 bases at J, with 9 bases between the two ends. CDR3 length equals 14 residues. Looked up from germline, CDR1 is SGHTA and CDR2 is FQGTGA. The method was immunoSEQ multiplex PCR; TCRdb's version includes in-frame clones alone and lacks a portion of them. Among 180,000 or so clones listed, roughly 84% were seen once. Seattle's enrolled individuals joined amid active infection and were then monitored longitudinally. This specimen belongs to a study of blood T cell repertoires in COVID-19. Study background: Samples of COVID-19 (acute and convalescent) were obtained from the United States, Italy and Spain. The cDNA or gDNA used as material had been derived from T cells, B-cell-depleted T cells, or PBMCs.

This chain uses TRBV7-3 with TRBJ2-2; D is possibly TRBD1 (6 bases). The sequencing sample was made of peripheral blood. The clonotype originates from an older person with COVID-19, enrolled during active disease. CDR3 sequence (DNA): TGTGCCAGCAGCTTTTTCAGGGGCACCGGGGAGCTGTTTTTT. Amino acids: CASSFFRGTGELFF.